This T cell receptor (beta chain) was observed in a study of blood T cell repertoires in COVID-19. Study information: The United States, Italy and Spain supplied acute and convalescent COVID-19 samples. PBMCs, B-cell-depleted T cells, or T cells were the source of the cDNA or gDNA that made up the material.

This clone has only one observation. Trimming at V came to 2 bases and at J to 8 bases, leaving 5 bases not matched to a gene. The CDR3 covers 14 residues. Germline-derived CDR1 and CDR2 are SGHDT and YYEEEE. Under the authors' procedure: Estimation of nucleated cell counts relied on the amplification of reference gene primers. The table came from immunoSEQ multiplex PCR; TCRdb's copy has only in-frame clones and leaves some out. V and J calls and clone size are as listed in that table; D and trimming were resolved from the DNA. The sample yields about 48,000 clones, approximately 87% seen once. The clonotype originates from a woman aged 55 to 70 with acute or convalescent COVID-19. The sequenced sample was peripheral blood. V usage is TRBV5-6 and J usage is TRBJ1-2; 11 bases align to TRBD1. CDR3 DNA sequence: TGTGCCAGCAGCTTAGGACAGGGGGCGATAGGCTACACCTTC. Protein: CASSLGQGAIGYTF.